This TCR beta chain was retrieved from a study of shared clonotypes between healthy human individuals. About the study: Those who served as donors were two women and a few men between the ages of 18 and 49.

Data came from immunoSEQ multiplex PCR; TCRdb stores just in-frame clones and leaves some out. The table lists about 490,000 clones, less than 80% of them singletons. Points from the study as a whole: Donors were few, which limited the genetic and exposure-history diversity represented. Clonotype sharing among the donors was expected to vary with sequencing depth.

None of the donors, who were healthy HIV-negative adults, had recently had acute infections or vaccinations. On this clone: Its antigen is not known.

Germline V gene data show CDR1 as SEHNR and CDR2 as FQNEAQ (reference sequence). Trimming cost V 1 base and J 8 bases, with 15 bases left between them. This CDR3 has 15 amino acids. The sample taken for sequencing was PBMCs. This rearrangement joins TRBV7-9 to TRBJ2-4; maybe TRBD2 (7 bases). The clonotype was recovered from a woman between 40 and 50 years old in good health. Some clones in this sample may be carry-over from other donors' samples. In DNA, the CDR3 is TGTGCCAGCAGCTTAGGGAGGGGGGCGGGGGACATTCAGTACTTC. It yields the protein CASSLGRGAGDIQYF.